These 5 T cell receptor beta chains were all obtained from the same sample, sequenced in a study of cytomegalovirus exposure and HLA in healthy donors. It was with 60 Vbeta and 13 Jbeta primers that the PCR ran. Libraries were prepared by immunoSEQ multiplex PCR; TCRdb keeps only in-frame clonotypes and omits some of them. The sample has under 100,000 clones, 62% seen once. Sequenced: PBMCs. All receptors come from a woman in her thirties in good health and CMV-seropositive.

V and J are TRBV11-1 and TRBJ1-6, with D possibly matching TRBD1 (5 bases). This CDR3 is 14 amino acids long. CDR1 SGHAT and CDR2 FQDESV come from the germline V gene (reference sequence). The V gene lost 8 bases and the J gene lost 7 bases, with 15 bases spanning the gap. As DNA, the CDR3 is TGTGCCAGCGCAAACCAGGGATCCAATTCACCCCTCCACTTT. Translation: CASANQGSNSPLHF.

The chain joins TRBV5-6 to TRBJ2-5; the D gene is possibly TRBD2 (6 bases). Germline values: CDR1 SGHDT, CDR2 YYEEEE. This CDR3 has 14 residues. Between the trimmed V and J ends, which lost 4 bases and 2 bases, there was a span of 12 bases. Written as DNA, the CDR3 is TGTGCCAGCAGCCGGGGGAGAGCACAAGAGACCCAGTACTTC. This codes for CASSRGRAQETQYF.

This clone has just one count. The J gene is TRBJ1-1, the V gene TRBV11-3, with D perhaps matching TRBD1 (5 bases). Germline CDR1 and CDR2: SGHNT and YENEEA. V lost 5 bases to trimming and J lost 4 bases, with 17 bases between them. The CDR3 extends over 15 amino acids. The CDR3 DNA sequence: TGTGCCAGCAGCCCATGGGGCAACCAGAGCACTGAAGCTTTCTTT. It yields the protein CASSPWGNQSTEAFF.

The gene calls are TRBV6-5 and TRBJ2-5; 7 positions agree with TRBD2. Germline trimming cut 6 bases from V and 4 bases from J; bases unmatched to any gene: 8. The CDR3 covers 14 residues. Germline CDR1 reads MNHEY; CDR2 reads SVGAGI. The CDR3 sequence: CASSPETSRETQYF. The CDR3 DNA follows: TGTGCCAGCAGCCCTGAGACTAGCAGAGAGACCCAGTACTTC.

The chain recombines TRBV7-3 with TRBJ2-7; 7 nucleotides line up with TRBD1. Germline assignment: CDR1 SGHTA and CDR2 FQGTGA. The CDR3 spans 13 residues. V shed 5 bases and J 6 bases; nucleotides not matched to a gene: 7. The CDR3 sequence is CASSQSTGVEQYF. Written as DNA, the CDR3 is TGTGCCAGCAGCCAATCCACAGGGGTCGAGCAGTACTTC.